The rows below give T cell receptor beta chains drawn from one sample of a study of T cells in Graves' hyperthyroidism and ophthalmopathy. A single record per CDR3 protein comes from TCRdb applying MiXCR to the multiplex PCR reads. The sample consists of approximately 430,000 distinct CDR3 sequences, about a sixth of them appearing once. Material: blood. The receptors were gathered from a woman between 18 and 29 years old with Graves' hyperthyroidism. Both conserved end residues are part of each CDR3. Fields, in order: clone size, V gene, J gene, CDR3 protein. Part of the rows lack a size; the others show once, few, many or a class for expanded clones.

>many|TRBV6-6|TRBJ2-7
CASSYSGLGYEQYF
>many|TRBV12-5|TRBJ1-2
CARTVVNYGYTF
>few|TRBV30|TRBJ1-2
CAGRPQDYYGYTF
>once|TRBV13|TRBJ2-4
CASSLSGGLAKNIQYF
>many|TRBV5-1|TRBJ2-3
CASSPKAESTDTQYF
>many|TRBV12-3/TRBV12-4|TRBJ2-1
CASTSDSFSYNEQFF
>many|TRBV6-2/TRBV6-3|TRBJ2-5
CASSYGGASGVETQYF
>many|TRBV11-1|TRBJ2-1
CASSLARGDPYNEQFF
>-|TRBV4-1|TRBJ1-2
CASSQGGGGILYGYTF
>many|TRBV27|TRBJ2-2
CASSHLRARDPGELFF
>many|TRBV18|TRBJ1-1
CASSSRGEAFF
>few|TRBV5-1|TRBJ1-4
CASSFGRGDEKLFF
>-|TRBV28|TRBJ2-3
CASAFVGGTDTQYF
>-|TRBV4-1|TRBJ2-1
CASGGARNNEQFF
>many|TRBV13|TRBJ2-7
CASSRGTSGRYEQYF
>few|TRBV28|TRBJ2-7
CASTLGLGHSEQYF
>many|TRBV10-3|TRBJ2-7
CAISEEAGGVYEQYF
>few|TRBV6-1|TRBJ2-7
CASTRLISYEQYF
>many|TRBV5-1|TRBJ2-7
CASSGLTSGTNEQYF
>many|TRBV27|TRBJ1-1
CASSLYKNTEAFF
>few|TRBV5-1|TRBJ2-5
CASSPLAGAIQETQYF
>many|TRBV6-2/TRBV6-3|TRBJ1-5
CASSWAWRPQHF
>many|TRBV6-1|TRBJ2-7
CASSEVGGTFYEQYF
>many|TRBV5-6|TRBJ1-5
CASSSTTRTSNQPQHF
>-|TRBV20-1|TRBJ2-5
CSAGQGRGRVETQYF
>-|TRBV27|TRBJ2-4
CASSFTGGLAKNIQYF
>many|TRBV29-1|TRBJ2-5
CSANAGVETQYF
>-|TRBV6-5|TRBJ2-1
CASSDSSGGVNEQFF
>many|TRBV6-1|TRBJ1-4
CASSFRTGRWEKLFF
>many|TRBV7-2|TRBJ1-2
CASSRDKRGGGPRAYYGYTF
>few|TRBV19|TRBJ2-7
CASRGAGSSYEQYF
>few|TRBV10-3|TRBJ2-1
CAITRASGAEQFF
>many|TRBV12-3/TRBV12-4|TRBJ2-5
CASSTTGDRAMETQYF
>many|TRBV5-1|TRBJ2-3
CASSFQTGSADTQYF
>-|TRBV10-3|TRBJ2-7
CAISDAKTGQREQYF
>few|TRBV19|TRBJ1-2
CASSIRSMPYTF
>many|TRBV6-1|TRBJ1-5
CASTDPGQGLGQPQHF
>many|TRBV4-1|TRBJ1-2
CASSPLPLGASYGYTF
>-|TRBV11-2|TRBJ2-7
CASSLFRAGEQYF